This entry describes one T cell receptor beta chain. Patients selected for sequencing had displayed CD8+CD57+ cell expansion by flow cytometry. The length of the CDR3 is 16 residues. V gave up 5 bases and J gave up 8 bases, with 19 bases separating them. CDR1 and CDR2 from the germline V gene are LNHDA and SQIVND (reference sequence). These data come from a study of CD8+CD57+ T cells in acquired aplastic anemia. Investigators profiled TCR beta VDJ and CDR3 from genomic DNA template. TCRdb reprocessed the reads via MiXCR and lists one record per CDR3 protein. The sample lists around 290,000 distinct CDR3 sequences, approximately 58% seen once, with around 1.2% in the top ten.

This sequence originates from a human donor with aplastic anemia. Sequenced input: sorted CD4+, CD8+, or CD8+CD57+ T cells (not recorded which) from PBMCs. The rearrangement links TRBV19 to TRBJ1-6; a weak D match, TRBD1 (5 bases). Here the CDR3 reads CASSLVYGTADSPLHF. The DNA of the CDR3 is TGTGCCAGTAGTCTGGTGTACGGGACGGCGGATTCACCCCTCCACTTT.